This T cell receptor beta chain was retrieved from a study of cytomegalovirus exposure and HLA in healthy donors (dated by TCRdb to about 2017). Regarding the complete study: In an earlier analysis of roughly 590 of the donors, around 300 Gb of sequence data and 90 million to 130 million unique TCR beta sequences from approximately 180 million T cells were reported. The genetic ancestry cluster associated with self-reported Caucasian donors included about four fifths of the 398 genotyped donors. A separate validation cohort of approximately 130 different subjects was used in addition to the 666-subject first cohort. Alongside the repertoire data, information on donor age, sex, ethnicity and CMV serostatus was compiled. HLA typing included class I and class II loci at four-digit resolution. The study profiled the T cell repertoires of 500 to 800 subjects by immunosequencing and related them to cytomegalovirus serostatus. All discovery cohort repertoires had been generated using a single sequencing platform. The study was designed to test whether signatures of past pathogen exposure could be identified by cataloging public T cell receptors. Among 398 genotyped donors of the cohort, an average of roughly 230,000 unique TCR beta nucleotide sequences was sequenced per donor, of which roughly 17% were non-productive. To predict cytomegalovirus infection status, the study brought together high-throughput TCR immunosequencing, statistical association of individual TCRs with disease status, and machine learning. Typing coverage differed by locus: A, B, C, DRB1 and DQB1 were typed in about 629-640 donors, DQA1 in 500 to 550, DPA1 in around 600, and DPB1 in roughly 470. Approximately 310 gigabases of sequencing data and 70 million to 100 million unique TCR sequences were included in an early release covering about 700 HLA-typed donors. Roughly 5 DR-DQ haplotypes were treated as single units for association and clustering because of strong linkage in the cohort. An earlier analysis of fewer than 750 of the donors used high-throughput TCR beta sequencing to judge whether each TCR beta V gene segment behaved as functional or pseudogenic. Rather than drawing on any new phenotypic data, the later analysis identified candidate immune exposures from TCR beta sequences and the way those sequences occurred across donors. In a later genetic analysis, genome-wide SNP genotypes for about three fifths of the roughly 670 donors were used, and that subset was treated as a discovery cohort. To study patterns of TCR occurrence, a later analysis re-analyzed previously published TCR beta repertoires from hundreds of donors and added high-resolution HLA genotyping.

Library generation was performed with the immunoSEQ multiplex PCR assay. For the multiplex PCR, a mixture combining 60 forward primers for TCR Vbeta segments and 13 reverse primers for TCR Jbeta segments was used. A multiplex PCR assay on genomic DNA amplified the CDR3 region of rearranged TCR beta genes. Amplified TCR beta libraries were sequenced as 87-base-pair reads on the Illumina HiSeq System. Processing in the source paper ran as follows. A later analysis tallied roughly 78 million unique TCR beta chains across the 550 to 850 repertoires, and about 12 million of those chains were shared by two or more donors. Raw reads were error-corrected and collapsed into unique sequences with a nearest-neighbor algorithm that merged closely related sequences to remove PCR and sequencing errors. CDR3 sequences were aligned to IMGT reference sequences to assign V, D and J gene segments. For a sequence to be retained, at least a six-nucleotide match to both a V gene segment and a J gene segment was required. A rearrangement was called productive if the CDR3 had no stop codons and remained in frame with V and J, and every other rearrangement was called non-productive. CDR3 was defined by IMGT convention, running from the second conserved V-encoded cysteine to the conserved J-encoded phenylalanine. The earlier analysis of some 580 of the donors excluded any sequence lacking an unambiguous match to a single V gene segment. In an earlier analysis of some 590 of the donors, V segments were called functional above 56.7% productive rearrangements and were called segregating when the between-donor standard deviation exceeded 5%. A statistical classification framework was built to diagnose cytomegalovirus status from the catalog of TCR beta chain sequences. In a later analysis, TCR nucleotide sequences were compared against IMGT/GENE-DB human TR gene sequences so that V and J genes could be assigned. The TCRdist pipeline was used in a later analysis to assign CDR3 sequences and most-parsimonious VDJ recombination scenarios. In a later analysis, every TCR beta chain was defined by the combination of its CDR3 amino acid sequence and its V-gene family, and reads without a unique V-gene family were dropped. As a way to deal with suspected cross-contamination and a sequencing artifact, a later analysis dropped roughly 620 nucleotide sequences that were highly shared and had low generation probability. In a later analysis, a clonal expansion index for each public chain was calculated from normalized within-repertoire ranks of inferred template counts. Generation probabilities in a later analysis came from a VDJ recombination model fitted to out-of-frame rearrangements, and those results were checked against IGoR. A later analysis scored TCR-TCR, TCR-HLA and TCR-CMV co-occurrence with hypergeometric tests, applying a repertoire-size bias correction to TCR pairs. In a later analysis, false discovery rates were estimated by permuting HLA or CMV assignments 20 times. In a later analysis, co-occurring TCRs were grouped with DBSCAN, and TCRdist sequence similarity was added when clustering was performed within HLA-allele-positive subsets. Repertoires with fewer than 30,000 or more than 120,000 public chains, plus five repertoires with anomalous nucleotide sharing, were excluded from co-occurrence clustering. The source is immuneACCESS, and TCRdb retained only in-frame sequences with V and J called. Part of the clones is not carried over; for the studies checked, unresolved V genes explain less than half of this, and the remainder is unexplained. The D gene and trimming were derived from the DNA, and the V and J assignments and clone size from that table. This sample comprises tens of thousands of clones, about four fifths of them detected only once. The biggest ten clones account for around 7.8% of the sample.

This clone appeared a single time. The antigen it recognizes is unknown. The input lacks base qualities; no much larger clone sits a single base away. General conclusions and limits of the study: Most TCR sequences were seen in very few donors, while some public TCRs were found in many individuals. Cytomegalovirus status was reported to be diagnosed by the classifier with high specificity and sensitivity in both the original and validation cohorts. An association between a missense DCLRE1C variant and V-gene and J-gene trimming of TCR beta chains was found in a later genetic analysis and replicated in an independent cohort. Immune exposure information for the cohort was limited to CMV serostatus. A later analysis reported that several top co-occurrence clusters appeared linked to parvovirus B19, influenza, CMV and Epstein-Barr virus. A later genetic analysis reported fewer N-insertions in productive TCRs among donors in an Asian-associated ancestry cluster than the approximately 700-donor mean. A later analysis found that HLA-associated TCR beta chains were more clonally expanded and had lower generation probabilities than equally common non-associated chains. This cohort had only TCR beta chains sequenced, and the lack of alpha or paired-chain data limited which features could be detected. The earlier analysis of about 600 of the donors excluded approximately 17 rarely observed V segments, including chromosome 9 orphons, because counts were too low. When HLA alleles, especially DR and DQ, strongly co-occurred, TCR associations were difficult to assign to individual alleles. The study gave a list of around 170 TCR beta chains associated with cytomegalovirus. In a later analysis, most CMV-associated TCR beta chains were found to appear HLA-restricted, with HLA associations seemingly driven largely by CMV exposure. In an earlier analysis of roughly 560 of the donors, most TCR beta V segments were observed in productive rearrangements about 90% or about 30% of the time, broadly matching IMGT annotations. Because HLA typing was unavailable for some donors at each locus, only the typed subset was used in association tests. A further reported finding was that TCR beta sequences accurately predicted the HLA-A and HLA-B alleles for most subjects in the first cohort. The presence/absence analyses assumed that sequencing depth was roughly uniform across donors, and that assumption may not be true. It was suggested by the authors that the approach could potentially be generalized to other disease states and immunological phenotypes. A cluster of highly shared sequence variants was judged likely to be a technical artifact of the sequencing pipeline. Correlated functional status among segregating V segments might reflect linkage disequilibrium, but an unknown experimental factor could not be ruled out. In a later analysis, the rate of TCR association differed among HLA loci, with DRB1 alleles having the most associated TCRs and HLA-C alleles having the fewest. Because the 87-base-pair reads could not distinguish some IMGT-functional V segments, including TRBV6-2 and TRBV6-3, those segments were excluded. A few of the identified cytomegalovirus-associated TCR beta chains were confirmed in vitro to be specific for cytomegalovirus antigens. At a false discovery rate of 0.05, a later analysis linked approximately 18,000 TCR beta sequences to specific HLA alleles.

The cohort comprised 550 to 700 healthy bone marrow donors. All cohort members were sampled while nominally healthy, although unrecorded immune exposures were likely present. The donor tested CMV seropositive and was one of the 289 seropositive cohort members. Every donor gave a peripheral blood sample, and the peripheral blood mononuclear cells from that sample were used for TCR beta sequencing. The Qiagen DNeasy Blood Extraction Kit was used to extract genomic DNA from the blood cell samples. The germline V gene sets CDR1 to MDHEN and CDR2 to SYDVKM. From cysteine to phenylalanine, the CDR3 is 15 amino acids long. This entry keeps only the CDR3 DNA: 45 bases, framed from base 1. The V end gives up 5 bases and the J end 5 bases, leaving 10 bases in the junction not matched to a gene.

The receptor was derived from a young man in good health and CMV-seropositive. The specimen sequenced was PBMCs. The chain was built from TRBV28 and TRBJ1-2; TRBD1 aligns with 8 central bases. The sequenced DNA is TGTGCCAGCAGTACCCAGGGGGCGATAGGATATGGCTACACCTTC. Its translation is CASSTQGAIGYGYTF.